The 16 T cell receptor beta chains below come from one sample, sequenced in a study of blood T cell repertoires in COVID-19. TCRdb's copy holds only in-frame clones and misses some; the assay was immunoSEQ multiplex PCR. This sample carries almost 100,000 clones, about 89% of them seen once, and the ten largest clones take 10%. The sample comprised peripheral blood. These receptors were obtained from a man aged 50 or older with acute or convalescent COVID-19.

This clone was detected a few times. The CDR3 DNA reads TGTGCCAGCAGCCTAAGATCGGGGGGTGAAATGAACACTGAAGCTTTCTTT. Translating it yields CASSLRSGGEMNTEAFF. The chain employs TRBV3-1 (or the pseudogene TRBV3-2) and TRBJ1-1, with a tentative D call TRBD1 (5 bases). This CDR3 contains 17 residues. Germline loops: CDR1 LGHDT, CDR2 YNNKEL (reference sequence). Trimming stripped 4 bases from V and 0 bases from J, with 18 bases between.

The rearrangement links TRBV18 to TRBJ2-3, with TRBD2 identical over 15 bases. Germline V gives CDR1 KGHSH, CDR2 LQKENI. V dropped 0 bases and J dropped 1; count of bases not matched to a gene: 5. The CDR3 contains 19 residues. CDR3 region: CASSPPGLAGGPRTDTQYF. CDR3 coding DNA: TGTGCCAGCTCACCACCCGGACTAGCGGGAGGGCCTCGCACAGATACGCAGTATTTT.

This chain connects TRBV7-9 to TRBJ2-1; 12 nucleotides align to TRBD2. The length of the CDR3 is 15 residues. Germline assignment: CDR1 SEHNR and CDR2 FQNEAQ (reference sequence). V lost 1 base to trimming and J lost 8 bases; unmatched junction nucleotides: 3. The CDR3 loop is CASSLGTSGNDEQFF. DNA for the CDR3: TGTGCCAGCAGCTTAGGGACTAGCGGGAACGATGAGCAGTTCTTC.

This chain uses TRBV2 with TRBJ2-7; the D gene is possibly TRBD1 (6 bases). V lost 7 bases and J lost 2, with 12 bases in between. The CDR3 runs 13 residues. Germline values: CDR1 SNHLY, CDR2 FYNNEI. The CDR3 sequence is CASTVTGTYEQYF. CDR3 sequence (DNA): TGTGCCAGCACCGTCACAGGGACCTACGAGCAGTACTTC. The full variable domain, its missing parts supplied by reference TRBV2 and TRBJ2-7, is EPEVTQTPSHQVTQMGQEVILRCVPISNHLYFYWYRQILGQKVEFLVSFYNNEISEKSEIFDDQFSVERPDGSNFTLKIRSTKLEDSAMYFCASTVTGTYEQYFGPGTRLTVT.

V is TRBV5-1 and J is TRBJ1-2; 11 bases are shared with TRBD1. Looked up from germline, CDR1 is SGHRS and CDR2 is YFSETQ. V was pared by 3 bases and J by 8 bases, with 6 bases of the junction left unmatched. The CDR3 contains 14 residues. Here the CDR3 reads CASSSWTGGTGYTF. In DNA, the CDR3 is TGCGCCAGCAGCTCCTGGACAGGGGGCACGGGCTACACCTTC. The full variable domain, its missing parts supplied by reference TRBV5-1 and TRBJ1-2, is KAGVTQTPRYLIKTRGQQVTLSCSPISGHRSVSWYQQTPGQGLQFLFEYFSETQRNKGNFPGRFSGRQFSNSRSEMNVSTLELGDSALYLCASSSWTGGTGYTFGSGTRLTVV.

CDR3 in DNA: TGTGCCGGTTCAGCGGGAGTTACAGATACGCAGTATTTT. Translating gives CAGSAGVTDTQYF. V usage is TRBV5-4 and J usage is TRBJ2-3; 8 nucleotides match TRBD2. Per germline, CDR1 SGHNT and CDR2 YYREEE (reference sequence). The V segment lost 10 bases and the J segment 3 bases; nucleotides outside the gene matches: 7. CDR3 length: 13 amino acids.

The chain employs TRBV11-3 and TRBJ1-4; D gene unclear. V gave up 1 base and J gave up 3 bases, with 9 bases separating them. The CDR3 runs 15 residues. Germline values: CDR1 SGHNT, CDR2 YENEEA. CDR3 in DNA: TGTGCCAGCAGCTTAGCCTGGTCGGCTAATGAAAAACTGTTTTTT. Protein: CASSLAWSANEKLFF.

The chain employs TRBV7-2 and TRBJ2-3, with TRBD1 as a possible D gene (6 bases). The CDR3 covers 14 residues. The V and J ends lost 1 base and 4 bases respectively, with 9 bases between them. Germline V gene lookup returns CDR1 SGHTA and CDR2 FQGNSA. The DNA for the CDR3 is TGTGCCAGCAGCTTAGGGCCAGGGGCAGATACGCAGTATTTT. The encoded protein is CASSLGPGADTQYF.

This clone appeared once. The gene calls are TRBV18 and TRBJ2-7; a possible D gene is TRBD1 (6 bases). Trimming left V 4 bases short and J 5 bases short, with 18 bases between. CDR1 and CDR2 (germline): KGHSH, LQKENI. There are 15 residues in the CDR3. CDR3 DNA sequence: TGTGCCAGCTCACAACTAGTGGGGGCGCGTCACGAGCAGTACTTC. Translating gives CASSQLVGARHEQYF.

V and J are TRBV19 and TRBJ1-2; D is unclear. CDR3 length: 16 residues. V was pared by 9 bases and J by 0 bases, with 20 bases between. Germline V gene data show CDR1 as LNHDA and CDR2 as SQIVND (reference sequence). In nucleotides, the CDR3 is TGTGCCAGCCTCCAGCGCCGAGGCCCAACTAACTATGGCTACACCTTC. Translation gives CASLQRRGPTNYGYTF.

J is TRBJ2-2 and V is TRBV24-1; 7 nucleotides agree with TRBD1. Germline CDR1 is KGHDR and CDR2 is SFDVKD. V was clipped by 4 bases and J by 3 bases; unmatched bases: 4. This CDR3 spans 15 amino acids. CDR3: CATSEGDRDTGELFF. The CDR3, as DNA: TGTGCCACCAGTGAGGGAGACAGGGACACCGGGGAGCTGTTTTTT.

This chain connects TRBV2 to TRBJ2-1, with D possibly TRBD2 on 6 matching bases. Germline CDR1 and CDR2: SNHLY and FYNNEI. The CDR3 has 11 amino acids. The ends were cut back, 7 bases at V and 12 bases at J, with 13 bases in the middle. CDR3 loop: CASTVTSRQFF. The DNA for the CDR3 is TGTGCCAGCACCGTGACTAGTAGGCAGTTCTTC.

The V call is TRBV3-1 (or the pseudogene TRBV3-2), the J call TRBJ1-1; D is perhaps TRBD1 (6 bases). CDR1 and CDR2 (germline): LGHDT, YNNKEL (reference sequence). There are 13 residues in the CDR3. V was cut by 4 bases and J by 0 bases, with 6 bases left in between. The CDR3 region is CASSPGVNTEAFF. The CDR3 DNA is TGTGCCAGCAGCCCAGGGGTGAACACTGAAGCTTTCTTT.

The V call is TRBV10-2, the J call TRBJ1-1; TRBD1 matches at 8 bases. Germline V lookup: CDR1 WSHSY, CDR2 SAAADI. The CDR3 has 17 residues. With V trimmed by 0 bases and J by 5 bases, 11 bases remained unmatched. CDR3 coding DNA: TGCGCCAGCAGTGAGTCTTCGACAGGGGCCCTTCGGACTGAAGCTTTCTTT. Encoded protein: CASSESSTGALRTEAFF.

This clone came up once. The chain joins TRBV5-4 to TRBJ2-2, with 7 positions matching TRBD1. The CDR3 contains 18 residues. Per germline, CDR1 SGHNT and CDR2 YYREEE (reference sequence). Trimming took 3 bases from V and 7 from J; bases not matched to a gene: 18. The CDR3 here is CASSSPGVDRAGFGELFF. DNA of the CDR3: TGTGCCAGCAGCTCCCCTGGGGTCGACAGGGCGGGTTTCGGGGAGCTGTTTTTT. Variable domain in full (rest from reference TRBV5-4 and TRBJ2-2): ETGVTQSPTHLIKTRGQQVTLRCSSQSGHNTVSWYQQALGQGPQFIFQYYREEENGRGNFPPRFSGLQFPNYSSELNVNALELDDSALYLCASSSPGVDRAGFGELFFGEGSRLTVL.

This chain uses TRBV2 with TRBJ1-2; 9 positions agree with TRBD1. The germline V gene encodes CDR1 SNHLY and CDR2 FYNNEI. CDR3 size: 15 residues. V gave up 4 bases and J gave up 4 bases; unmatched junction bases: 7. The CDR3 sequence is CASSVLGQGTYGYTF. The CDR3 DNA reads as TGTGCCAGCAGTGTGTTAGGACAGGGGACCTATGGCTACACCTTC.